This paragraph covers one T cell receptor (beta chain) sequence. Its antigen is unknown. The data were taken from a study of CD8 T cells in Susac syndrome. Overall study results and limits: No clonal expansion appeared among CD4+ T cells in Susac patients.

Trimming shortened V by 1 base and J by 6 bases, and 13 bases separated the two germline ends. The CDR3 is 14 amino acids. Germline V gene data show CDR1 as DFQATT and CDR2 as SNEGSKA (reference sequence). RNA was extracted with the RNeasy kit, and a quantity of about 0.45 to 1 ug was reverse transcribed using random hexamers. A multiplex approach, immunoSEQ multiplex PCR, amplified TCR beta CDR3 across 54 Vbeta and 13 Jbeta. A single record per CDR3 protein comes from TCRdb applying MiXCR to the immunoSEQ multiplex PCR reads. The data show just under 95,000 distinct CDR3 sequences, roughly 94% seen once. Under recently defined diagnostic criteria, the patients with Susac syndrome qualified as having definite or probable disease.

Sequenced sample: CD4+ T cells from PBMCs. This sequence originates from a human donor with Susac syndrome. This chain uses TRBV20-1 with TRBJ2-1; D may be TRBD2 (6 bases). The CDR3 coding sequence is TGCAGTGCTAGAGTATGGTCTAGCGTCAATGAGCAGTTCTTC. Encoded protein: CSARVWSSVNEQFF.